The 11 T cell receptor beta chains reported below all come from one sample, sequenced in a study of blood T cell repertoires in COVID-19. Some clones are missing from TCRdb's copy, which holds only in-frame ones; the method was immunoSEQ multiplex PCR. This sample yields roughly 180,000 clones, of which roughly 94% are seen a single time; 0.76% belongs to the top ten. The sample consisted of peripheral blood. These receptors all come from a man aged 30 to 39 with COVID-19, enrolled during active disease.

V is TRBV7-3 and J is TRBJ2-3; TRBD2 matches 8 bases. Trimming at V came to 5 bases and at J to 5 bases, leaving 15 bases not matched to a gene. The CDR3 runs to 17 residues. The germline V gene encodes CDR1 SGHTA and CDR2 FQGTGA. The CDR3 region has the DNA TGTGCCAGCAGCCCCTGGGGTTCGGGGGGGGCAGAAGATACGCAGTATTTT. Its protein is CASSPWGSGGAEDTQYF.

The V gene is TRBV29-1, the J gene TRBJ1-5; a weak D match, TRBD1 (5 bases). V lost 4 bases to trimming and J lost 2 bases, with 12 bases between them. In germline, CDR1 is SQVTM, CDR2 ANQGSEA. The CDR3 covers 14 residues. This CDR3 reads CSVVAGSGNQPQHF. CDR3 nucleotide sequence: TGCAGCGTTGTAGCAGGGTCGGGCAATCAGCCCCAGCATTTT.

V gene TRBV18 combines with J gene TRBJ2-2; no reliable D call. The CDR3 has 16 residues. V lost 5 bases and J lost 6, with 19 bases in between. Germline CDR1 and CDR2: KGHSH and LQKENI. The CDR3 DNA reads TGTGCCAGCTCATCTCGCACCGGGTCCTCACCCGGGGAGCTGTTTTTT. It codes for CASSSRTGSSPGELFF. The full variable domain, its missing parts supplied by reference TRBV18 and TRBJ2-2, is NAGVMQNPRHLVRRRGQEARLRCSPMKGHSHVYWYRQLPEEGLKFMVYLQKENIIDESGMPKERFSAEFPKEGPSILRIQQVVRGDSAAYFCASSSRTGSSPGELFFGEGSRLTVL.

V gene TRBV21-1 combines with J gene TRBJ1-1; TRBD1 is the table's D call and was not checked against the DNA. TRBV21-1 is annotated as a pseudogene. There are 14 residues in the CDR3. Here the CDR3 DNA reads TGTGCCAGCAGCTACAGCCCAGGGGTCACTGAAGCTTTCTTT. Translating gives CASSYSPGVTEAFF.

The chain couples TRBV28 to TRBJ1-5, with D unclear. The CDR3 has 10 residues. CDR1 is MDHEN and CDR2 is SYDVKM in the germline V gene. DNA of the CDR3: TGTTCTAGTGGAAATCAGCCCCAGCATTTT. Translation: CSSGNQPQHF.

The chain is built from TRBV5-1 and TRBJ2-7, with a tentative D call TRBD1 (6 bases). V lost 0 bases to trimming and J lost 3 bases, with 13 bases between them. Germline CDR1 SGHRS, CDR2 YFSETQ. This CDR3 region has 15 residues. CDR3 amino acids: CASSLAAGVHYEQYF. CDR3 in DNA: TGCGCCAGCAGCTTGGCCGCAGGGGTTCACTACGAGCAGTACTTC.

The chain couples TRBV11-1 to TRBJ2-3; TRBD2 agrees at 7 bases. CDR1 is SGHAT and CDR2 is FQDESV in the germline V gene (reference sequence). V shed 0 bases and J 0 bases; nucleotides not matched to a gene: 0. The length of the CDR3 is 15 residues. Here the CDR3 DNA reads TGTGCCAGCAGCTTAGCAGCGGGAAGCACAGATACGCAGTATTTT. This translates into CASSLAAGSTDTQYF.

In its sample, this clone was seen once. The chain employs TRBV7-2 and TRBJ2-2, with TRBD2 identical over 7 bases. V lost 5 bases, J lost 4 bases, and 4 bases stayed unmatched. The germline V gene has CDR1 SGHTA and CDR2 FQGNSA. This CDR3 is built from 14 residues. The chain's CDR3 is CASSRGEVTGELFF. As DNA, the CDR3 is TGTGCCAGCAGCCGGGGGGAGGTCACCGGGGAGCTGTTTTTT.

This clone was seen once. The J gene is TRBJ1-2, the V gene TRBV29-1, with D unresolved. The CDR3 has 12 amino acids. V was pared by 3 bases and J by 8 bases, with 13 bases between. Germline lookup yields CDR1 SQVTM and CDR2 ANQGSEA. CDR3 sequence (DNA): TGCAGCGTTGAGGTGGGAGTGGGAGGCTACACCTTC. It yields the protein CSVEVGVGGYTF.

The chain recombines TRBV2 with TRBJ1-5, with a tentative D call TRBD1 (6 bases). The V end lost 7 bases, the J end lost 4 bases, and 20 bases lay between the germline ends. This CDR3 contains 16 residues. Germline values: CDR1 SNHLY, CDR2 FYNNEI. The CDR3 protein is CASTRYLARGNQPQHF. CDR3 coding DNA: TGTGCCAGCACCCGATACCTTGCCAGGGGAAATCAGCCCCAGCATTTT.

The rearrangement joins TRBV7-9 to TRBJ2-7; the match to TRBD2 covers 7 bases. With 5 bases clipped from V and 0 bases from J, the junction kept 13 bases outside the gene matches. From germline, CDR1 is SEHNR and CDR2 FQNEAQ (reference sequence). This CDR3 is built from 17 residues. CDR3 DNA: TGTGCCAGCAGCCTTTCCGATTCAGAGCGGGACTCCTACGAGCAGTACTTC. Translating it yields CASSLSDSERDSYEQYF.